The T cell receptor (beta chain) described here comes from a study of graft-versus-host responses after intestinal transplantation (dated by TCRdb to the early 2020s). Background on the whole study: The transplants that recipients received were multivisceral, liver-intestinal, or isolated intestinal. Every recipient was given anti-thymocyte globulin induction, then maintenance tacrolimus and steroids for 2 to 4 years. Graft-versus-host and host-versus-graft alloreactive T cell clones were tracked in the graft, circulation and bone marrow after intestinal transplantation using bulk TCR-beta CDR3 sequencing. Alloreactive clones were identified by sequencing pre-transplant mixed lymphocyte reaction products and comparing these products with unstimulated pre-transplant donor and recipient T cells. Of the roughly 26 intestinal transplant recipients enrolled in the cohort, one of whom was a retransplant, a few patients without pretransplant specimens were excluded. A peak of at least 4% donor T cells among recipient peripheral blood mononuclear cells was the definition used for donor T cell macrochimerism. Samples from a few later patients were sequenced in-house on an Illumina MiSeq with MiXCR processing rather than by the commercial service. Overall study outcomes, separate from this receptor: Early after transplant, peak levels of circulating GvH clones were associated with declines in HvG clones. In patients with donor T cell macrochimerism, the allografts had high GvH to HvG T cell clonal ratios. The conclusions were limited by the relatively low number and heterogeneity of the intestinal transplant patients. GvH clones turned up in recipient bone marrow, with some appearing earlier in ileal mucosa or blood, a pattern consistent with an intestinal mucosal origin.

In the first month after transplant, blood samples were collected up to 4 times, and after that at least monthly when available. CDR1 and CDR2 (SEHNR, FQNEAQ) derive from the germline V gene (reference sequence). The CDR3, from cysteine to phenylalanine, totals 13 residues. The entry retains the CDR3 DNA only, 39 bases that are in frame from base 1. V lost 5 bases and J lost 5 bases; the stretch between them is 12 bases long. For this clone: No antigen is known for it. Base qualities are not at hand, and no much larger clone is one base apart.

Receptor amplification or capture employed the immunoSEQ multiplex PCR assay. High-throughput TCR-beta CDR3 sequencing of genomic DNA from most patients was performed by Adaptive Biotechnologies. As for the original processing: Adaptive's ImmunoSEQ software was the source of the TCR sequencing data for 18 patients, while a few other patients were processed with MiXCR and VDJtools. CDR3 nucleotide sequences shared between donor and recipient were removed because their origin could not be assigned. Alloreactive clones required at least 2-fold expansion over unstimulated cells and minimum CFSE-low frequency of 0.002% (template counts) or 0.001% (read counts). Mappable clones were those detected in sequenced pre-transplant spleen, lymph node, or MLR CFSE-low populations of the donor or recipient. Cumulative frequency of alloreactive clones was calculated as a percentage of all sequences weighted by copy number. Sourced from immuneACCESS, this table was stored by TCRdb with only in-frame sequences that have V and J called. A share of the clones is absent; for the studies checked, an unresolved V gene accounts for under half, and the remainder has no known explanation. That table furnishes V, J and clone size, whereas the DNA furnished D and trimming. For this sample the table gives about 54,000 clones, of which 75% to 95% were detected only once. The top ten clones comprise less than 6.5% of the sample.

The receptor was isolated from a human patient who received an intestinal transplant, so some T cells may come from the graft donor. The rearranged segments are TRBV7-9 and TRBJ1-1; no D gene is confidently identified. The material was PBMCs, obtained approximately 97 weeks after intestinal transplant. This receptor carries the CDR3 CASSIGLTTEAFF. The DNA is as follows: TGTGCCAGCAGCATCGGACTTACGACTGAAGCTTTCTTT.